This T cell receptor (beta chain) was sequenced for a study of blood T cell repertoires in COVID-19. On the study more broadly: In each case, the material was cDNA or gDNA derived from T cells, B-cell-depleted T cells, or PBMCs.

This clone was found a few times. Using immunoSEQ multiplex PCR, the repertoire was profiled, and TCRdb retains in-frame clones only, with some absent. The data hold 300,000 to 350,000 clones, with roughly nine tenths observed a single time. The trim removed 4 bases at V and 3 bases at J, leaving 7 bases unmatched. Germline V CDR1 and CDR2: SGHRS, YFSETQ. The CDR3 runs 14 residues. The age range of participants was about 18 to 100 years, with residence in about two dozen US areas. Exposed volunteers were people who met a COVID-19 case within 2 weeks before study entry. This clonotype was sampled from a woman aged 25 to 39 who had been exposed to COVID-19. The specimen was PBMCs or T cells enriched from blood (not recorded which). The chain couples TRBV5-1 to TRBJ2-7, with TRBD1 matching over 7 bases. CDR3 protein: CASSPSGQNYEQYF. DNA for the CDR3: TGCGCCAGCAGCCCCTCGGGACAGAACTACGAGCAGTACTTC. Full variable domain (remainder filled in from reference TRBV5-1 and TRBJ2-7): KAGVTQTPRYLIKTRGQQVTLSCSPISGHRSVSWYQQTPGQGLQFLFEYFSETQRNKGNFPGRFSGRQFSNSRSEMNVSTLELGDSALYLCASSPSGQNYEQYFGPGTRLTVT.